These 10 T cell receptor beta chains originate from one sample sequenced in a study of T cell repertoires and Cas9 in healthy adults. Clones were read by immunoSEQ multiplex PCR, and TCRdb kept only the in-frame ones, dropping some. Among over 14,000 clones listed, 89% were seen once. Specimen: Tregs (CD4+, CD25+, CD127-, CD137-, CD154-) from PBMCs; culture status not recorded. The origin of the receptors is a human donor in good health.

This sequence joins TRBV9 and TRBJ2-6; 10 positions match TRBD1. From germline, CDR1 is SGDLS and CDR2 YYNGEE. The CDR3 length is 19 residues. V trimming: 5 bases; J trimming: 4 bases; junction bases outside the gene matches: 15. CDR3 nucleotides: TGTGCCAGCAGAGGAGACGGAAGACAGGGGGCTAAAGGGGCCAACGTCCTGACTTTC. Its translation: CASRGDGRQGAKGANVLTF.

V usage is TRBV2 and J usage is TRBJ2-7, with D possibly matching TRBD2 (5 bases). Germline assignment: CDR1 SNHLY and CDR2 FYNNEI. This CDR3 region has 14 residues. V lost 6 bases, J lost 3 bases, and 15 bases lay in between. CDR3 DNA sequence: TGTGCCAGCAGCTCGCTGGGCGGGTTCTACGAGCAGTACGTC. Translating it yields CASSSLGGFYEQYV.

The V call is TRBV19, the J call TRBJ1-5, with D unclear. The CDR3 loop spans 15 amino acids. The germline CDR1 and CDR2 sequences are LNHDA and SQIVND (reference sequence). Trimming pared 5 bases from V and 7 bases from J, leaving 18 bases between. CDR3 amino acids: CASSSDRAAGQPQHF. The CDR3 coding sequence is TGTGCCAGTAGTTCCGATAGGGCTGCCGGCCAGCCCCAGCATTTT.

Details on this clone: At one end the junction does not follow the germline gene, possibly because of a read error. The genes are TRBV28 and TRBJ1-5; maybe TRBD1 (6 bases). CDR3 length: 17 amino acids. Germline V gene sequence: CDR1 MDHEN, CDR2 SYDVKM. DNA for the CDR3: TGTGCCAGCAGTCTATGGACGGGGGCTTGGGGAAATCAGCCCCAGCATTTT. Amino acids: CASSLWTGAWGNQPQHF.

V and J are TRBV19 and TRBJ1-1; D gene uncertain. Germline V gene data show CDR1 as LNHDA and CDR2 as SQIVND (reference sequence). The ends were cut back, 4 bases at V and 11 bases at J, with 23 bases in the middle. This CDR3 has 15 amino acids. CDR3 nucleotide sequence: TGTGCCAGTAGTACGACGGACGACGGACGTAGTGAGGCTTTCTTT. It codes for CASSTTDDGRSEAFF.

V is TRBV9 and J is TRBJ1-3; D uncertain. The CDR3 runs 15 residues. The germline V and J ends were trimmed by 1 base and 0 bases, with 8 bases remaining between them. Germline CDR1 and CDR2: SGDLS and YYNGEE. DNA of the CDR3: TGTGCCAGCAGCGTACGAGGGAACTCTGGAAACACCATATATTTT. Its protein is CASSVRGNSGNTIYF.

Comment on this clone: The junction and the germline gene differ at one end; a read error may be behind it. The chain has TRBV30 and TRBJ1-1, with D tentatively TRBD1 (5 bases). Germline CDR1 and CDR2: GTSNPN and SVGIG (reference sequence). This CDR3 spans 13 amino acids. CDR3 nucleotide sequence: TGTGCCCGGAGCAGGGTCGGTTACACTGAAGCTTTCTTT. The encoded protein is CARSRVGYTEAFF.

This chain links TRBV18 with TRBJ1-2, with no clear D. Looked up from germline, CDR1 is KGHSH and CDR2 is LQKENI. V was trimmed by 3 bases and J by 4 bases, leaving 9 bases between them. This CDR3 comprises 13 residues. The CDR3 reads CASSPQVTYGYTF. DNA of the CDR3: TGTGCCAGCTCACCCCAAGTTACCTATGGCTACACCTTC. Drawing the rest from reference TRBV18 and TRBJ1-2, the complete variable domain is NAGVMQNPRHLVRRRGQEARLRCSPMKGHSHVYWYRQLPEEGLKFMVYLQKENIIDESGMPKERFSAEFPKEGPSILRIQQVVRGDSAAYFCASSPQVTYGYTFGSGTRLTVV.

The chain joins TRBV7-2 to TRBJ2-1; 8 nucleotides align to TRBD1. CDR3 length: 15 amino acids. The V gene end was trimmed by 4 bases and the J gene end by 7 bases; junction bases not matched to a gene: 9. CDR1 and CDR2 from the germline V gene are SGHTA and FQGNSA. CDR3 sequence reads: CASSSRTGNVNEQFF. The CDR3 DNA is TGTGCCAGCAGCTCCCGGACAGGGAACGTGAATGAGCAGTTCTTC.

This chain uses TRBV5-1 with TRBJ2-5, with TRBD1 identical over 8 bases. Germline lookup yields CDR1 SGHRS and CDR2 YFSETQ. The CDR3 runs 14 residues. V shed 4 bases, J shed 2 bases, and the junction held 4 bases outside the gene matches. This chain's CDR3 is CASSRGTGQETQYF. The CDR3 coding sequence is TGCGCCAGCAGCAGAGGGACAGGACAAGAGACCCAGTACTTC.